Each of the 26 T cell receptor beta chains below was sequenced from the same sample in a study of blood T cell repertoires in COVID-19. Only in-frame clones appear in the TCRdb table, and some are missing; sequencing was by immunoSEQ multiplex PCR. The data contain 260,000 or so clones, roughly 90% of them singletons. The sequencing sample was made of peripheral blood. These receptors were collected from a man aged 18-30 years with active or convalescent COVID-19.

This chain links TRBV19 with TRBJ1-1, with TRBD1 matching over 7 bases. The CDR3 runs 15 residues. Trimming removed 3 bases from V and 4 bases from J; junction bases left unmatched: 8. Per germline, CDR1 LNHDA and CDR2 SQIVND (reference sequence). The CDR3 DNA follows: TGTGCCAGTAGTATTCGCGACAGGGCGGGCACTGAAGCTTTCTTT. It codes for CASSIRDRAGTEAFF.

This chain joins TRBV2 and TRBJ2-5; tentative D call: TRBD2 (5 bases). The V gene lost 3 bases and the J gene lost 5 bases, with 16 bases spanning the gap. The CDR3 is 15 residues long. In germline, CDR1 is SNHLY, CDR2 FYNNEI. DNA of the CDR3: TGTGCCAGCAGTGAGGGCCCTAGAGGGTGGGAGACCCAGTACTTC. This codes for CASSEGPRGWETQYF. The whole variable domain, remainder taken from reference TRBV2 and TRBJ2-5, is EPEVTQTPSHQVTQMGQEVILRCVPISNHLYFYWYRQILGQKVEFLVSFYNNEISEKSEIFDDQFSVERPDGSNFTLKIRSTKLEDSAMYFCASSEGPRGWETQYFGPGTRLLVL.

Written as DNA, the CDR3 is TGTGCCAGCAGTTATTGGACGGGCGGACTACTTTCGGGTGAGCAGTACTTC. This codes for CASSYWTGGLLSGEQYF. The chain carries TRBV27 and TRBJ2-7; TRBD2 is a possible D gene (6 bases). V lost 4 bases and J 7 bases, leaving 26 bases between the germline ends. The CDR3 consists of 17 residues. Germline values: CDR1 MNHEY, CDR2 SMNVEV (reference sequence).

The rearrangement links TRBV15 to TRBJ2-5, with D tentatively TRBD1 (6 bases). The germline CDR1 and CDR2 sequences are LNHNV and YYDKDF (reference sequence). The CDR3 length is 15 residues. With 3 bases removed from V and 3 bases from J, the gap between germline ends came to 14 bases. CDR3 coding DNA: TGTGCCACCAGCAGCTCACAGGGAAACGAAGAGACCCAGTACTTC. Translated, it gives CATSSSQGNEETQYF.

The rearrangement joins TRBV19 to TRBJ2-2, with 10 bases identical to TRBD1. V dropped 8 bases and J dropped 6; count of bases not matched to a gene: 9. Germline assignment: CDR1 LNHDA and CDR2 SQIVND (reference sequence). The CDR3 length is 15 residues. CDR3 bases: TGTGCCAGTCTTGGACAGGGGGTCTTGGCCGGGGAGCTGTTTTTT. Amino acid sequence: CASLGQGVLAGELFF.

The chain combines TRBV3-1 (or the pseudogene TRBV3-2) with TRBJ2-2; 7 bases line up with TRBD1. V trimming: 3 bases; J trimming: 4 bases; junction bases outside the gene matches: 2. The germline gives CDR1 LGHDT, CDR2 YNNKEL (reference sequence). This CDR3 comprises 14 residues. CDR3 loop: CASSQGQLTGELFF. DNA of the CDR3: TGTGCCAGCAGCCAGGGACAGCTCACCGGGGAGCTGTTTTTT.

The chain carries TRBV10-1 and TRBJ2-7, with 9 bases lining up with TRBD1. Per germline, CDR1 WNHNN and CDR2 SYGVQD (reference sequence). The CDR3 length is 15 residues. Trimming took 4 bases from V and 0 from J; bases not matched to a gene: 4. CDR3 in amino acids: CASSGPGQGSYEQYF. The CDR3 nucleotides read TGCGCCAGCAGTGGACCGGGACAGGGCTCCTACGAGCAGTACTTC.

CDR3 loop: CASSIAGNTEAFF. CDR3 coding DNA: TGTGCCAGCAGCATCGCGGGGAACACTGAAGCTTTCTTT. The chain has TRBV7-9 and TRBJ1-1, with unresolved D. Germline CDR1 SEHNR, CDR2 FQNEAQ (reference sequence). The CDR3 loop spans 13 amino acids. Trimming took 5 bases from V and 1 from J, leaving 8 bases between them.

The CDR3, as DNA: TGCGCCAGCAGCCAAGTATATGACACTGAAGCTTTCTTT. Its protein is CASSQVYDTEAFF. The V call is TRBV4-3, the J call TRBJ1-1, with no clear D. V lost 1 base and J 3 bases, leaving 6 bases between the germline ends. CDR1 and CDR2 from the germline V gene are LGHNA and YSLEER. This CDR3 comprises 13 residues.

With respect to this clone: A much larger clone sits a single nucleotide away, making a read error possible. The chain couples TRBV5-1 to TRBJ2-2, with TRBD1 as a possible D gene (6 bases). This CDR3 is built from 16 residues. The V end was cut by 0 bases, the J end by 0 bases, with 9 bases between. Germline-derived CDR1 and CDR2 are SGHRS and YFSETQ. DNA of the CDR3: TGCGCCAGCAGCTTGGGAGAGGGGGCGAACACCGGGGAGCTGTTTTTT. It translates to CASSLGEGANTGELFF.

The rearrangement links TRBV27 to TRBJ1-1, with a possible D match to TRBD1 (5 bases). Germline loops: CDR1 MNHEY, CDR2 SMNVEV (reference sequence). Trimming left V 7 bases short and J 3 bases short, with 12 bases between. The CDR3 runs to 13 residues. The CDR3 protein is CASTTAGYTEAFF. The CDR3 DNA follows: TGTGCCAGCACAACCGCAGGGTACACTGAAGCTTTCTTT.

The V call is TRBV7-3, the J call TRBJ2-1, with D perhaps matching TRBD2 (6 bases). In germline, CDR1 is SGHTA, CDR2 FQGTGA. The CDR3 extends over 15 amino acids. V was trimmed by 0 bases and J by 9 bases, leaving 15 bases between them. DNA of the CDR3: TGTGCCAGCAGCTTAACGGGGGGTTCCTCCAGTGAGCAGTTCTTC. It is translated as CASSLTGGSSSEQFF.

The genes are TRBV10-3 and TRBJ2-2; 10 positions match TRBD2. Unmatched junction bases numbered 4, after V lost 11 bases and J lost 1 base. In germline, CDR1 is ENHRY, CDR2 SYGVKD. There are 14 residues in the CDR3. For the CDR3, the DNA is TGTGCCTCCTTAGCGGGGGGGAACACCGGGGAGCTGTTTTTT. This translates into CASLAGGNTGELFF.

The gene calls are TRBV2 and TRBJ1-1; 9 bases match TRBD1. Germline V gives CDR1 SNHLY, CDR2 FYNNEI. The CDR3 sequence is 14 residues long. With V trimmed by 9 bases and J by 1 base, 6 bases remained unmatched. The CDR3, as DNA: TGTGCCAGACAGGGGGCCCGGGGGAACACTGAAGCTTTCTTT. This gives the protein CARQGARGNTEAFF.

This chain connects TRBV7-8 to TRBJ1-5, with 7 nucleotides matching TRBD1. The CDR3 sequence is 18 residues long. Germline V gene data show CDR1 as SGHVS and CDR2 as FQNEAQ. V trimming: 2 bases; J trimming: 0 bases; junction bases outside the gene matches: 10. CDR3 sequence: CASSLIQGDKYSNQPQHF. In DNA form, the CDR3 reads TGTGCCAGCAGCTTAATTCAGGGGGATAAATATAGCAATCAGCCCCAGCATTTT.

This chain joins TRBV19 and TRBJ1-2; D gene uncertain. Trimming took off 3 bases at V and 6 bases at J, with 14 bases between the two ends. The CDR3 has 14 amino acids. Germline V lookup: CDR1 LNHDA, CDR2 SQIVND (reference sequence). This CDR3 is CASSIFGGINGYTF. Here the CDR3 DNA reads TGTGCCAGTAGTATTTTTGGAGGAATCAATGGCTACACCTTC.

The chain employs TRBV7-6 and TRBJ1-1, with no clear D. The length of the CDR3 is 15 residues. CDR1 and CDR2 (germline): SGHVS, FNYEAQ. V shed 5 bases and J shed 4 bases, with 17 bases lying between them. CDR3 protein: CASSQMAGQITEAFF. CDR3 DNA sequence: TGTGCCAGCAGCCAAATGGCGGGTCAAATCACTGAAGCTTTCTTT.

In this sample, this clone turned up many times. V and J are TRBV15 and TRBJ2-5, with D perhaps TRBD2 (6 bases). The CDR3 runs 15 residues. V shed 4 bases and J shed 1 base, with 13 bases lying between them. Germline V gene data show CDR1 as LNHNV and CDR2 as YYDKDF (reference sequence). As DNA, the CDR3 is TGTGCCACCAGCATGGCACGGGGGACCCAAGAGACCCAGTACTTC. Translating it yields CATSMARGTQETQYF. The whole variable domain, remainder taken from reference TRBV15 and TRBJ2-5, is DAMVIQNPRYQVTQFGKPVTLSCSQTLNHNVMYWYQQKSSQAPKLLFHYYDKDFNNEADTPDNFQSRRPNTSFCFLDIRSPGLGDTAMYLCATSMARGTQETQYFGPGTRLLVL.

This chain uses TRBV7-2 with TRBJ2-3, with TRBD2 identical over 7 bases. CDR1 is SGHTA, CDR2 FQGNSA, per germline. This CDR3 is built from 17 residues. After removal of 3 bases from V and 1 base from J, the junction contained 10 bases not matched to a gene. CDR3 DNA sequence: TGTGCCAGCAGCTTTACGACTCTGCTAGCGGGCACAGATACGCAGTATTTT. This translates into CASSFTTLLAGTDTQYF.

The V gene is TRBV5-5, the J gene TRBJ1-3, with 9 bases matching TRBD1. Unmatched junction bases numbered 6, after V lost 4 bases and J lost 4 bases. CDR1 and CDR2 from the germline V gene are SGHKS and YYEKEE (reference sequence). This CDR3 comprises 15 residues. The CDR3 spells CASSKDRGLGNTIYF. The CDR3 DNA is TGTGCCAGCAGCAAGGACAGGGGCCTGGGAAACACCATATATTTT.

Notes on this clone: The same CDR3 also results from other DNA sequences found in this sample. The chain employs TRBV6-5 and TRBJ1-4, with D possibly being TRBD1 (5 bases). From germline, CDR1 is MNHEY and CDR2 SVGAGI. The V and J ends lost 2 bases and 5 bases respectively, with 9 bases between them. The length of the CDR3 is 14 residues. The CDR3 sequence is CASSYGQGNEKLFF. As DNA, the CDR3 is TGTGCCAGCAGTTACGGTCAGGGAAATGAAAAACTGTTTTTT.

The chain combines TRBV18 with TRBJ2-7; TRBD2 is a possible D gene (6 bases). The CDR3 runs 15 residues. Germline V gene sequence: CDR1 KGHSH, CDR2 LQKENI. The V end lost 3 bases, the J end lost 3 bases, and 15 bases lay between the germline ends. CDR3 coding DNA: TGTGCCAGCTCACCGGATGCCGGGGGTCACTACGAGCAGTACTTC. It translates to CASSPDAGGHYEQYF.

This clone appeared a single time. V usage is TRBV20-1 and J usage is TRBJ2-7, with no clear D. Between the trimmed V and J ends, which lost 3 bases and 5 bases, there was a span of 8 bases. The CDR3 runs 11 residues. Per the germline V gene, CDR1 is DFQATT and CDR2 is SNEGSKA (reference sequence). The CDR3 DNA reads TGCAGTGCTAGTACTTTGCACGAGCAGTACTTC. Its protein product is CSASTLHEQYF.

The rearrangement joins TRBV2 to TRBJ2-6; the D gene is possibly TRBD1 (5 bases). This CDR3 contains 17 residues. CDR1 is SNHLY, CDR2 FYNNEI, per germline. Trimming removed 7 bases from V and 1 base from J, with 17 bases in between. The DNA for the CDR3 is TGTGCCAGCATCACCGCCGTAGGGGTTTCTGGGGCCAACGTCCTGACTTTC. Translating it yields CASITAVGVSGANVLTF.

The chain combines TRBV3-1 (or the pseudogene TRBV3-2) with TRBJ2-5; a weak D match, TRBD1 (5 bases). The CDR3 is 14 amino acids. The ends were cut back, 1 base at V and 2 bases at J, with 8 bases in the middle. The germline CDR1 and CDR2 sequences are LGHDT and YNNKEL (reference sequence). The chain's CDR3 is CASSQAPGQETQYF. The CDR3 bases are TGTGCCAGCAGCCAAGCGCCAGGGCAAGAGACCCAGTACTTC.

The CDR3 loop reads CASSQDFPDKIYTF. Here the CDR3 DNA reads TGTGCCAGCAGCCAAGATTTCCCAGACAAAATCTACACCTTC. The chain links TRBV14 to TRBJ1-2, with D uncertain. V lost 0 bases and J lost 10, with 15 bases in between. The CDR3 consists of 14 residues. CDR1 SGHDN and CDR2 FVKESK come from the germline V gene.